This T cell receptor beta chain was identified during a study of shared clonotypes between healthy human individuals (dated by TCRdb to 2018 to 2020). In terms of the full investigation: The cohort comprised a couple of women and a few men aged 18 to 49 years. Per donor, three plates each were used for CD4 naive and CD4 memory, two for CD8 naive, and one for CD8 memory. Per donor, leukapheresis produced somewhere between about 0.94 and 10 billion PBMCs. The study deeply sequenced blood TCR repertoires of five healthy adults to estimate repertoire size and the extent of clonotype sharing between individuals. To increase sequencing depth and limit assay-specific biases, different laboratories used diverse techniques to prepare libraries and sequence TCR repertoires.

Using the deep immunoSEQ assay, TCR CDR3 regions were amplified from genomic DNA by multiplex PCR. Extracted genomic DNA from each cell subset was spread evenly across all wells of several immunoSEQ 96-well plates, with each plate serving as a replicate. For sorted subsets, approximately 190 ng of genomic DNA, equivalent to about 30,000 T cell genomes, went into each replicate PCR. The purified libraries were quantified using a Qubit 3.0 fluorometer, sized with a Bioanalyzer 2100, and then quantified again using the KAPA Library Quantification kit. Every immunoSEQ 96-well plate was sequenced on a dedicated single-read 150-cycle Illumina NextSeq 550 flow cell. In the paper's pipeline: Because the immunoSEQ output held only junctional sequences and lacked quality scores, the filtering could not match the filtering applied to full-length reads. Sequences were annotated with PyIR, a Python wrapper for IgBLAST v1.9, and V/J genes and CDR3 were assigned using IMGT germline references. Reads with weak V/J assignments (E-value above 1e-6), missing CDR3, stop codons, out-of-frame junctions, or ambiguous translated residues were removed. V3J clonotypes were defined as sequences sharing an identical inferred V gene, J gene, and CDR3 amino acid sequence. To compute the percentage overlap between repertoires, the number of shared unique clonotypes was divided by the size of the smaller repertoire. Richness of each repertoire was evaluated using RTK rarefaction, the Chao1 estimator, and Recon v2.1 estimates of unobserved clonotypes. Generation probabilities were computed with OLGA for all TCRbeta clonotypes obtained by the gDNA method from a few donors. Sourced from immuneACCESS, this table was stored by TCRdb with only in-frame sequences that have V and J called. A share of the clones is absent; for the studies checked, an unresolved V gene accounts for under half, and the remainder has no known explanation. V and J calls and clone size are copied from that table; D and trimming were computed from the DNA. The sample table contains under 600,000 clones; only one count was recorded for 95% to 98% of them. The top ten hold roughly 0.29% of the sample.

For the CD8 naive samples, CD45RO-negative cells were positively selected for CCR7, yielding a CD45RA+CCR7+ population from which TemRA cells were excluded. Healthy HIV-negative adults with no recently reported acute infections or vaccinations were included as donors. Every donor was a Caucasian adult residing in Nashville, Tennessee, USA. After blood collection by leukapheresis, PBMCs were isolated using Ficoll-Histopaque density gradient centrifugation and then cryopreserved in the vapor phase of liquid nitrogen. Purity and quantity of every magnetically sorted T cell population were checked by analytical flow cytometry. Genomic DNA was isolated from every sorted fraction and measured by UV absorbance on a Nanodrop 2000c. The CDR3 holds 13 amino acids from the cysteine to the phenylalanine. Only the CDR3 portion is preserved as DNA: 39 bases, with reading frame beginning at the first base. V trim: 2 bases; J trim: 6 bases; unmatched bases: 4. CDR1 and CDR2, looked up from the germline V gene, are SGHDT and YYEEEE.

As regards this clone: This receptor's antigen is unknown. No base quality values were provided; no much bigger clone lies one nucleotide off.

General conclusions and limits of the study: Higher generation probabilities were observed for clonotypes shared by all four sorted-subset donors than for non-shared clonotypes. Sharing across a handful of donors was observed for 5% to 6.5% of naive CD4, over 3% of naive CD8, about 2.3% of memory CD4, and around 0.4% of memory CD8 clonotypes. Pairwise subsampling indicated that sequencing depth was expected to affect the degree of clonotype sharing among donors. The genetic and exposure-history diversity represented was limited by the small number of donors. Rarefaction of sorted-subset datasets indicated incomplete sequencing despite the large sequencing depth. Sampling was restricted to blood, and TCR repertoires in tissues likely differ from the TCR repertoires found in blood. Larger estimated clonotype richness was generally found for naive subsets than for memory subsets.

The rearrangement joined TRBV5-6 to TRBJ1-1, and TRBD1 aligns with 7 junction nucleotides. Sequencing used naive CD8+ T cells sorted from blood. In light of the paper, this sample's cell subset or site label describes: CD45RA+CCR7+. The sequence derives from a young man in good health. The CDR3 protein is CASSFTGTAEAFF. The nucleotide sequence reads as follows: TGTGCCAGCAGCTTCACAGGGACAGCTGAAGCTTTCTTT. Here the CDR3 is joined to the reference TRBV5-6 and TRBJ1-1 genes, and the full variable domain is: DAGVTQSPTHLIKTRGQQVTLRCSPKSGHDTVSWYQQALGQGPQFIFQYYEEEERQRGNFPDRFSGHQFPNYSSELNVNALLLGDSALYLCASSFTGTAEAFFGQGTRLTVV.